This TCR beta chain was sequenced during a study of cytomegalovirus exposure and HLA in healthy donors. Overall study results and limits: Rare TCR sequences predominated, though certain public TCRs were found in many donors.

On this clone itself: Its target is not known.

The junction had 8 bases not matched to a gene; V was cut back by 2 bases and J by 4 bases. CDR1 MNHNS and CDR2 SASEGT come from the germline V gene. This CDR3 region has 16 residues. Amplification used 60 Vbeta primers and 13 Jbeta primers. The data were produced by immunoSEQ multiplex PCR, yet TCRdb's version contains in-frame clones alone and is incomplete. The table lists about 220,000 clones, 76% of them singletons. Sequencing was carried out using PBMCs. The clonotype originates from a man aged 18 to 30 in good health and CMV-seronegative. The V gene is TRBV6-1, the J gene TRBJ2-7, with 10 positions matching TRBD1. This CDR3 reads CASSESPGQGYYEQYF. Here the CDR3 DNA reads TGTGCCAGCAGTGAATCTCCGGGACAGGGGTATTACGAGCAGTACTTC.